This is a list of T cell receptor beta chains from one sample in a study of T cell repertoires in cytomegalovirus infection. No antigen has been identified for these receptors. TCRdb passed the reads through MiXCR, listing each CDR3 protein once. Altogether around 500,000 distinct CDR3 sequences are present, more than 40% being singletons, with the ten largest covering around 45%. The material was cultured PBMCs, obtained from culture after CMV antigen stimulation. The receptors were gathered from a human donor in good health (CMV status not recorded). Some clones in this sample may be carry-over from other donors' samples. The CDR3 runs from the conserved cysteine through the conserved F or W. The order of the fields is V gene, J gene, CDR3 protein.

>TRBV28|TRBJ2-7
CASSPTGGVTYEQYF
>TRBV29-1|TRBJ2-1
CSVTGEASYNEQFF
>TRBV28|TRBJ2-3
CASSLGLAGGLITDTQYF
>TRBV20-1|TRBJ2-1
CSAPPPGRNGGEQFF
>TRBV7-8|TRBJ1-6
CASSPDRAGSPLHF
>TRBV28|TRBJ1-4
CASGTQGPNEKLFF
>TRBV19|TRBJ1-2
CASTLAGGGYGYTF
>TRBV4-1|TRBJ2-1
CASSQSAGLAGRPVEQFF
>TRBV6-2/TRBV6-3|TRBJ2-5
CASSYPSDRQETQYF
>TRBV7-6|TRBJ2-5
CASSRGQGGTQYF